These 14 T cell receptor beta chains were sequenced from one sample in a study of identical twins. One entry per CDR3 protein results from TCRdb running MiXCR on the 5' RACE reads. The table has roughly 1.6 million distinct CDR3 sequences, more than 30% seen once. Specimen: cord blood. The receptors come from a newborn girl in good health.

This clonotype was detected only a few times. V is TRBV20-1 and J is TRBJ2-7, with TRBD2 matching over 7 bases. Trimming took 6 bases from V and 3 from J; bases not matched to a gene: 14. Germline CDR1 DFQATT, CDR2 SNEGSKA (reference sequence). The CDR3 is 15 amino acids. The chain's CDR3 is CSAASPSGPYYEQYF. The CDR3 DNA sequence: TGCAGTGCGGCATCCCCTAGCGGCCCATACTACGAGCAGTACTTC.

This chain links TRBV10-3 with TRBJ1-2; 7 bases match TRBD1. CDR3 size: 15 residues. Germline CDR1 reads ENHRY; CDR2 reads SYGVKD. The V gene end was trimmed by 7 bases and the J gene end by 7 bases; junction bases not matched to a gene: 15. The chain's CDR3 is CAITVRDSPGGGYTF. In nucleotides, the CDR3 is TGTGCCATCACCGTAAGGGACAGCCCAGGGGGTGGCTACACCTTC.

The rearrangement uses TRBV15 and TRBJ2-7; TRBD2 aligns across 7 bases. Germline values: CDR1 LNHNV, CDR2 YYDKDF (reference sequence). V was pared by 1 base and J by 2 bases, with 5 bases of the junction left unmatched. CDR3 length equals 15 residues. The CDR3 loop is CATSRGRDYTYEQYF. CDR3 bases: TGTGCCACCAGCAGAGGCAGGGACTACACCTACGAGCAGTACTTC.

The chain uses TRBV20-1 and TRBJ2-1; D is unclear. Looked up from germline, CDR1 is DFQATT and CDR2 is SNEGSKA (reference sequence). CDR3 length: 14 residues. Trimming took 1 base from V and 0 from J, leaving 7 bases between them. The CDR3 loop reads CSARATSSYNEQFF. As DNA, the CDR3 is TGCAGTGCTAGAGCAACGAGCTCCTACAATGAGCAGTTCTTC.

This clonotype was seen a handful of times. The CDR3 DNA reads TGTGCCAGCAGTGAAGTAAGGGGACACACAGATACGCAGTATTTT. It is translated as CASSEVRGHTDTQYF. The chain employs TRBV6-1 and TRBJ2-3; maybe TRBD1 (6 bases). This CDR3 region has 15 residues. Trimming shortened V by 1 base and J by 2 bases, and 10 bases separated the two germline ends. Germline loops: CDR1 MNHNS, CDR2 SASEGT.

This clonotype was observed a few times. The chain employs TRBV20-1 and TRBJ1-4; 8 nucleotides agree with TRBD1. The germline V gene has CDR1 DFQATT and CDR2 SNEGSKA (reference sequence). The CDR3 is 15 residues long. V was clipped by 3 bases and J by 8 bases; unmatched bases: 11. The CDR3 is CSASRFGQGWEKLFF. The CDR3 bases are TGCAGTGCTAGCCGTTTCGGACAGGGTTGGGAAAAACTGTTTTTT.

This clonotype was detected many times. The rearrangement joins TRBV20-1 to TRBJ2-7; TRBD1 is a possible D gene (5 bases). The CDR3 has 12 residues. Trimming removed 3 bases from V and 3 bases from J, with 9 bases in between. Germline V gene lookup returns CDR1 DFQATT and CDR2 SNEGSKA (reference sequence). CDR3 region: CSASLQGYEQYF. CDR3 sequence (DNA): TGCAGTGCTAGCCTTCAGGGCTACGAGCAGTACTTC.

This rearrangement joins TRBV11-2 to TRBJ1-6, with no clear D. The CDR3 extends over 13 amino acids. Looked up from germline, CDR1 is SGHAT and CDR2 is FQNNGV. Trimming stripped 0 bases from V and 13 bases from J, with 10 bases between. The CDR3 protein is CASSLERGSPLHF. The CDR3 region has the DNA TGTGCCAGCAGCTTAGAGCGAGGTTCGCCCCTCCACTTT.

A few counts support this clonotype. The V gene is TRBV9, the J gene TRBJ2-3, with 9 bases matching TRBD1. V lost 3 bases and J lost 1; bases outside the gene matches: 3. CDR1 and CDR2 from the germline V gene are SGDLS and YYNGEE. This CDR3 is 15 amino acids long. The CDR3 region is CASSERTGGTDTQYF. As DNA, the CDR3 is TGTGCCAGCAGCGAGAGGACAGGGGGCACAGATACGCAGTATTTT.

The genes are TRBV28 and TRBJ1-4; D might be TRBD1 (5 bases). Germline CDR1 reads MDHEN; CDR2 reads SYDVKM. V was pared by 2 bases and J by 5 bases, with 15 bases between. The CDR3 length is 16 residues. The CDR3 coding sequence is TGTGCCAGCAGTTTAACCCCCGGGACTGCGAATGAAAAACTGTTTTTT. It specifies CASSLTPGTANEKLFF.

The chain joins TRBV3-1 to TRBJ2-1; TRBD2 matches 12 bases. Germline CDR1 is LGHDT and CDR2 is YNNKEL (reference sequence). The CDR3 extends over 15 amino acids. Losses at the gene ends were 3 bases for V and 6 bases for J; bases not matched to a gene: 3. Here the CDR3 DNA reads TGTGCCAGCAGCCAGATGACTAGCGGGGGCAATGAGCAGTTCTTC. It yields the protein CASSQMTSGGNEQFF.

V is TRBV13 and J is TRBJ2-7, with TRBD2 matching over 13 bases. Germline V gives CDR1 PRHDT, CDR2 FYEKMQ (reference sequence). The CDR3 spans 16 residues. V lost 4 bases and J lost 3; bases outside the gene matches: 6. The CDR3 sequence is CASSSRLAGGHYEQYF. The CDR3 bases are TGTGCCAGCAGCTCCCGACTAGCGGGGGGTCACTACGAGCAGTACTTC.

CDR3 DNA: TGCGCCAGCGGACAGGAGGGAACTGAAGCTTTCTTT. It translates to CASGQEGTEAFF. The chain recombines TRBV5-1 with TRBJ1-1, with 7 bases lining up with TRBD1. The CDR3 extends over 12 amino acids. Germline V lookup: CDR1 SGHRS, CDR2 YFSETQ. The ends lost 7 bases at V and 5 bases at J; junction bases unmatched: 5.

This clonotype was counted a few times. V and J are TRBV9 and TRBJ1-4, with a possible D match to TRBD1 (6 bases). CDR3 length equals 14 residues. The V gene's germline CDR1 is SGDLS and CDR2 YYNGEE. Deletions cut 7 bases from V and 8 bases from J, with 18 bases between. CDR3 coding DNA: TGTGCCAGCGCGAGGGGGGCGAGGGAAGAAAAACTGTTTTTT. It codes for CASARGAREEKLFF.